Shown below are 20 T cell receptor beta chains from a single sample sequenced in a study of blood T cell repertoires in COVID-19. Data came from immunoSEQ multiplex PCR; TCRdb stores just in-frame clones and leaves some out. The sample contains roughly 140,000 clones, 81% of which appear only once. The sequencing input was peripheral blood. The origin of the receptors is a human donor in a cohort sampled during active COVID-19.

The V call is TRBV9, the J call TRBJ2-3; 9 bases fit TRBD2. Germline loops: CDR1 SGDLS, CDR2 YYNGEE. This CDR3 is built from 15 residues. Trimming took 5 bases from V and 6 from J; bases not matched to a gene: 10. The CDR3 is CASRSGTSLPDTQYF. As DNA, the CDR3 is TGTGCCAGCAGGTCCGGGACTAGCTTACCCGATACGCAGTATTTT.

This clone was counted a single time. V and J are TRBV3-1 (or the pseudogene TRBV3-2) and TRBJ2-7; a possible D gene is TRBD2 (5 bases). With 0 bases removed from V and 4 bases from J, the gap between germline ends came to 13 bases. The CDR3 contains 15 residues. CDR1 is LGHDT and CDR2 is YNNKEL in the germline V gene (reference sequence). The CDR3 DNA reads TGTGCCAGCAGCCAAGATGTCATGAGGGTGTACGAGCAGTACTTC. Its protein is CASSQDVMRVYEQYF.

In its sample, this clone was seen a few times. The V and J genes are TRBV4-1 and TRBJ1-4; TRBD1 is a possible D gene (6 bases). Germline values: CDR1 MGHRA, CDR2 YSYEKL. The CDR3 is 13 residues long. The ends were cut back, 1 base at V and 12 bases at J, with 12 bases in the middle. The CDR3 is CASSQGDMTELFF. The DNA for the CDR3 is TGCGCCAGCAGCCAAGGGGACATGACAGAACTGTTTTTT.

This clone occurred a few times. CDR3 sequence: CASSLVRVDTQYF. The CDR3 coding sequence is TGTGCCAGCAGCTTAGTCCGGGTAGATACGCAGTATTTT. This sequence joins TRBV7-2 and TRBJ2-3; no reliable D call. This CDR3 spans 13 amino acids. Trimming removed 1 base at V and 5 bases at J, with 7 bases between. Germline V gene sequence: CDR1 SGHTA, CDR2 FQGNSA.

The chain carries TRBV19 and TRBJ2-7; 10 nucleotides align to TRBD1. Germline trimming cut 4 bases from V and 2 bases from J; bases unmatched to any gene: 5. The germline V gene has CDR1 LNHDA and CDR2 SQIVND (reference sequence). The CDR3 has 15 amino acids. The CDR3, as DNA: TGTGCCAGTAGTAGGGGGGACAGGGGACCCTACGAGCAGTACTTC. Its translation is CASSRGDRGPYEQYF.

This rearrangement joins TRBV5-6 to TRBJ2-7; D remains ambiguous. Germline V gives CDR1 SGHDT, CDR2 YYEEEE. This CDR3 is built from 13 residues. V lost 3 bases and J 0 bases, leaving 7 bases between the germline ends. CDR3: CASSWANSYEQYF. In nucleotides, the CDR3 is TGTGCCAGCAGCTGGGCTAACTCCTACGAGCAGTACTTC.

This chain joins TRBV29-1 and TRBJ2-5; 7 positions match TRBD1. The CDR3 contains 13 residues. Germline CDR1 and CDR2: SQVTM and ANQGSEA. Trimming removed 7 bases from V and 2 bases from J; junction bases left unmatched: 7. CDR3 in amino acids: CSGWGTEQETQYF. DNA for the CDR3: TGCAGCGGCTGGGGGACAGAACAAGAGACCCAGTACTTC.

V gene TRBV14 combines with J gene TRBJ2-3; a possible D gene is TRBD1 (7 bases). CDR3 length: 16 amino acids. In germline, CDR1 is SGHDN, CDR2 FVKESK. Trimming removed 4 bases at V and 2 bases at J, with 16 bases between. The CDR3 spells CASSLGGAGLTDTQYF. CDR3 sequence (DNA): TGTGCCAGCAGCCTAGGGGGCGCGGGGCTCACAGATACGCAGTATTTT. The full variable domain, with the rest looked up from reference TRBV14 and TRBJ2-3, is EAGVTQFPSHSVIEKGQTVTLRCDPISGHDNLYWYRRVMGKEIKFLLHFVKESKQDESGMPNNRFLAERTGGTYSTLKVQPAELEDSGVYFCASSLGGAGLTDTQYFGPGTRLTVL.

The CDR3 loop reads CASSLGGGSVSYNEQFF. In nucleotides, the CDR3 is TGTGCCAGCAGCTTAGGCGGGGGATCGGTGAGCTACAATGAGCAGTTCTTC. The chain recombines TRBV7-8 with TRBJ2-1; TRBD2 agrees at 7 bases. The V and J ends lost 1 base and 3 bases, in that order; junction bases with no gene match: 9. Germline V gives CDR1 SGHVS, CDR2 FQNEAQ. CDR3 length: 17 residues. Full variable domain (rest looked up from reference TRBV7-8 and TRBJ2-1): GAGVSQSPRYKVAKRGQDVALRCDPISGHVSLFWYQQALGQGPEFLTYFQNEAQLDKSGLPSDRFFAERPEGSVSTLKIQRTQQEDSAVYLCASSLGGGSVSYNEQFFGPGTRLTVL.

This clone appeared once. The rearrangement joins TRBV9 to TRBJ2-1, with 10 bases identical to TRBD2. Losses at the gene ends were 0 bases for V and 5 bases for J; bases not matched to a gene: 2. The germline V gene has CDR1 SGDLS and CDR2 YYNGEE. The CDR3 covers 15 residues. CDR3 residues: CASSVGTSGNNEQFF. The CDR3 region has the DNA TGTGCCAGCAGCGTAGGGACTAGCGGTAACAATGAGCAGTTCTTC.

The V call is TRBV5-1, the J call TRBJ2-7; 9 nucleotides align to TRBD2. The CDR3 is 17 amino acids. Germline lookup yields CDR1 SGHRS and CDR2 YFSETQ. V shed 1 base, J shed 2 bases, and the junction held 10 bases outside the gene matches. The CDR3 region is CASSLWSSGTSPYEQYF. CDR3 nucleotide sequence: TGCGCCAGCAGCTTGTGGTCTAGCGGGACGTCCCCCTACGAGCAGTACTTC.

J is TRBJ2-1 and V is TRBV6-5; 9 bases match TRBD1. Germline lookup yields CDR1 MNHEY and CDR2 SVGAGI. There are 15 residues in the CDR3. V lost 6 bases, J lost 4 bases, and 7 bases stayed unmatched. CDR3 protein: CASSYGTGYYNEQFF. For the CDR3, the DNA is TGTGCCAGCAGCTACGGGACAGGGTATTACAATGAGCAGTTCTTC.

This chain links TRBV11-3 with TRBJ1-6; 11 positions agree with TRBD1. CDR1 and CDR2 (germline): SGHNT, YENEEA. CDR3 length: 15 amino acids. Losses at the gene ends were 3 bases for V and 9 bases for J; bases not matched to a gene: 4. In nucleotides, the CDR3 is TGTGCCAGCAGCTTGTCCGGGACAGGGGGTTCACCCCTCCACTTT. The encoded protein is CASSLSGTGGSPLHF.

The gene calls are TRBV5-1 and TRBJ1-1; a weak D match, TRBD1 (6 bases). The V end was cut by 1 base, the J end by 2 bases, with 9 bases between. This CDR3 region has 14 residues. CDR1 is SGHRS, CDR2 YFSETQ, per germline. The CDR3 region is CASSLYGGNTEAFF. CDR3 DNA: TGCGCCAGCAGCTTGTATGGGGGCAACACTGAAGCTTTCTTT.

This clone was seen repeatedly, ten times or more. The rearrangement links TRBV14 to TRBJ2-7, with D possibly matching TRBD1 (6 bases). Germline V gives CDR1 SGHDN, CDR2 FVKESK. The CDR3 has 14 residues. Trimming took 4 bases from V and 3 from J, leaving 13 bases between them. As DNA, the CDR3 is TGTGCCAGCAGCCCCGGGACATCCCACTACGAGCAGTACTTC. Translation gives CASSPGTSHYEQYF.

This clone appeared a few times. The CDR3: CAISEYTGANYGYTF. CDR3 bases: TGTGCCATCAGTGAGTACACGGGAGCTAACTATGGCTACACCTTC. J is TRBJ1-2 and V is TRBV10-3, with D hard to call. The CDR3 has 15 residues. Per germline, CDR1 ENHRY and CDR2 SYGVKD. Trimming left V 1 base short and J 0 bases short, with 9 bases between.

The count of this clone is one. The rearrangement uses TRBV4-3 and TRBJ2-7; 7 bases align to TRBD2. CDR1 and CDR2 (germline): LGHNA, YSLEER. With V trimmed by 0 bases and J by 0 bases, 2 bases remained unmatched. The CDR3 runs 15 residues. CDR3 protein: CASSQDRGDSYEQYF. In nucleotides, the CDR3 is TGCGCCAGCAGCCAAGATCGGGGGGACTCCTACGAGCAGTACTTC.

This clone was found once. The chain joins TRBV29-1 to TRBJ2-7; D unresolved. Germline loops: CDR1 SQVTM, CDR2 ANQGSEA. Between the trimmed V and J ends, which lost 0 bases and 4 bases, there was a span of 7 bases. This CDR3 spans 12 amino acids. CDR3 region: CSVEDNGYEQYF. The CDR3 DNA is TGCAGCGTTGAAGATAACGGGTACGAGCAGTACTTC.

This clone was seen just once. V usage is TRBV19 and J usage is TRBJ2-2; D perhaps matches TRBD2 (5 bases). The CDR3 totals 15 residues. The V gene's germline CDR1 is LNHDA and CDR2 SQIVND (reference sequence). With 4 bases removed from V and 0 bases from J, the gap between germline ends came to 9 bases. The CDR3 nucleotides are TGTGCCAGTAGTAGTCCGGACTCGAACACCGGGGAGCTGTTTTTT. Protein sequence: CASSSPDSNTGELFF.

CDR3 residues: CASPARDRGHQPQHF. The CDR3 nucleotides are TGTGCCAGTCCCGCAAGGGACAGGGGGCATCAGCCCCAGCATTTT. V is TRBV6-4 and J is TRBJ1-5, with 12 bases lining up with TRBD1. Germline values: CDR1 MRHNA, CDR2 SNTAGT. This CDR3 contains 15 residues. J was trimmed by 5 bases and V by 9 bases; bases with no gene match: 8.